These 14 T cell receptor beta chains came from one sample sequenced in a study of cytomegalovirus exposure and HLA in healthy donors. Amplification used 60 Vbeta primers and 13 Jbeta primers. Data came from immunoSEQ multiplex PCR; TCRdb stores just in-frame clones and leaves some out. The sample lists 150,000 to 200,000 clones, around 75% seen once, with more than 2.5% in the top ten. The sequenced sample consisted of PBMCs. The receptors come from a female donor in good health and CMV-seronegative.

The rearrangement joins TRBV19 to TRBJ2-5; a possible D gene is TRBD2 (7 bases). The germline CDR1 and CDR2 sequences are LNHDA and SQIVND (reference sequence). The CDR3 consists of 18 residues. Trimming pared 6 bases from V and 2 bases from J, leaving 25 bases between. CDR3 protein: CASSRRGGALGVQETQYF. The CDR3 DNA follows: TGTGCCAGTAGCCGGCGTGGGGGGGCCCTAGGGGTTCAAGAGACCCAGTACTTC.

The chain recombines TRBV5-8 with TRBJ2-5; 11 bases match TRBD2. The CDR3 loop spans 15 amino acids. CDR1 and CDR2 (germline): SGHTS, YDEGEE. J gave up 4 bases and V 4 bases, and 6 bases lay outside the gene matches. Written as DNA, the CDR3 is TGTGCCAGCAGCCAGGGGACTAGCGGTCGAGAGACCCAGTACTTC. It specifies CASSQGTSGRETQYF. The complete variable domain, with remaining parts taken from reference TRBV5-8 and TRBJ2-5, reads EAGVTQSPTHLIKTRGQQATLRCSPISGHTSVYWYQQALGLGLQFLLWYDEGEERNRGNFPPRFSGRQFPNYSSELNVNALELEDSALYLCASSQGTSGRETQYFGPGTRLLVL.

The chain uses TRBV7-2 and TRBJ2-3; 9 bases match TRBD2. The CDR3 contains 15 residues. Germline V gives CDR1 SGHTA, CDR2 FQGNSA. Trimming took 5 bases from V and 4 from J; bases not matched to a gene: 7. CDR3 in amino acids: CASSPGLADPDTQYF. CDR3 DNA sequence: TGTGCCAGCAGCCCGGGACTAGCCGATCCAGATACGCAGTATTTT.

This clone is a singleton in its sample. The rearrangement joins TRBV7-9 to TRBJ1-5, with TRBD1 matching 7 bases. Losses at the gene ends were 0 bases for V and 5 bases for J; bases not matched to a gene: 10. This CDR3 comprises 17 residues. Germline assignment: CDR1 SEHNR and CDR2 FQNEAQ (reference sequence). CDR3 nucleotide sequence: TGTGCCAGCAGCTTAGCGGTTAACCGGGACAGAGATCAGCCCCAGCATTTT. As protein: CASSLAVNRDRDQPQHF.

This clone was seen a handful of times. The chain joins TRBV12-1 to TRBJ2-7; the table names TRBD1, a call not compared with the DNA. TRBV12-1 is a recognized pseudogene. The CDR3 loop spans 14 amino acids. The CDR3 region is CASSPETGEYEQYF. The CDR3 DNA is TGTGCCAGCAGCCCCGAGACAGGTGAATACGAGCAGTACTTC.

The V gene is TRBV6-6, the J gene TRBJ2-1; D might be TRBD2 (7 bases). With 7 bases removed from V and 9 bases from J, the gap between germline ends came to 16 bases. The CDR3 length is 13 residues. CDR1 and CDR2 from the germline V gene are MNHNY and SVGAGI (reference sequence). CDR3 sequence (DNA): TGTGCCAGCACCAGGGAGGGGGTCGGTGAGCAGTTCTTC. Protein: CASTREGVGEQFF.

CDR3 protein: CASRLTGNSPLHF. DNA of the CDR3: TGTGCCAGCAGGCTTACGGGAAATTCACCCCTCCACTTT. The chain combines TRBV14 with TRBJ1-6; the D is unclear. Trimming cost V 6 bases and J 7 bases, with 10 bases left between them. The CDR3 sequence is 13 residues long. The V gene's germline CDR1 is SGHDN and CDR2 FVKESK.

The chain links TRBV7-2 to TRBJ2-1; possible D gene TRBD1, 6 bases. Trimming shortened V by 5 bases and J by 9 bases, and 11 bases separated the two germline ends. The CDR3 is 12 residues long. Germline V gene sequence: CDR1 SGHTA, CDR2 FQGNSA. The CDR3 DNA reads TGTGCCAGCAGCCCACGACAGGCTGAGCAGTTCTTC. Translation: CASSPRQAEQFF.

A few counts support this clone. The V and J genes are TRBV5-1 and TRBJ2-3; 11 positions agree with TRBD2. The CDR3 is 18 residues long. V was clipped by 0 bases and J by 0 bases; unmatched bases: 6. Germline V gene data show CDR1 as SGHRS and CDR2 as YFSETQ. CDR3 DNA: TGCGCCAGCAGCTTGGCTAGCGGGGGGCTCCCTAGCACAGATACGCAGTATTTT. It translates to CASSLASGGLPSTDTQYF.

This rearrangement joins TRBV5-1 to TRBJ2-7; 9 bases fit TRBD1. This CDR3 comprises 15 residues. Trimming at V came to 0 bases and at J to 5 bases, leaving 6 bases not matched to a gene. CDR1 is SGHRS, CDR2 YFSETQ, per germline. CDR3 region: CASSLAGDRVHEQYF. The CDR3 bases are TGCGCCAGCAGCTTGGCTGGGGACAGGGTCCACGAGCAGTACTTC.

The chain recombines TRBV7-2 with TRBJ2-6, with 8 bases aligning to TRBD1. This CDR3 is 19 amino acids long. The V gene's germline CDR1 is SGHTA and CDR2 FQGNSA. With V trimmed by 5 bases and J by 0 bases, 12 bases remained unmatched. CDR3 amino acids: CASSRWTGPPDSGANVLTF. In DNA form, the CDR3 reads TGTGCCAGCAGCCGATGGACAGGGCCCCCTGACTCTGGGGCCAACGTCCTGACTTTC. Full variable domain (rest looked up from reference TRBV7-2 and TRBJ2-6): GAGVSQSPSNKVTEKGKDVELRCDPISGHTALYWYRQSLGQGLEFLIYFQGNSAPDKSGLPSDRFSAERTGGSVSTLTIQRTQQEDSAVYLCASSRWTGPPDSGANVLTFGAGSRLTVL.

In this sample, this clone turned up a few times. CDR3 sequence: CASSSEVRGEKLFF. Written as DNA, the CDR3 is TGTGCCAGCAGCTCTGAGGTCCGGGGTGAAAAACTGTTTTTT. The chain joins TRBV7-6 to TRBJ1-4; D uncertain. Trimming pared 4 bases from V and 7 bases from J, leaving 13 bases between. CDR1 and CDR2 (germline): SGHVS, FNYEAQ. The CDR3 has 14 residues.

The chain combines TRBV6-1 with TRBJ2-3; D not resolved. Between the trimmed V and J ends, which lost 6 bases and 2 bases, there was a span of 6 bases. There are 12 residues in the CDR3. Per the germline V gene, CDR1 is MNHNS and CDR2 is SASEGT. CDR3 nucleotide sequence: TGTGCCAGCAGAGAGTTCACAGATACGCAGTATTTT. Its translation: CASREFTDTQYF.

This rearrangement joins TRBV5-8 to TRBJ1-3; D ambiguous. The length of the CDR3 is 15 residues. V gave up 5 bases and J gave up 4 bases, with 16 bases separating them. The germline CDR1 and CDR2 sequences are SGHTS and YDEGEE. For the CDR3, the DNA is TGTGCCAGCAGTCGTGAGATGGGAGCAGGAAACACCATATATTTT. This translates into CASSREMGAGNTIYF.